These T cell receptor beta chains were read from a single sample in a study of shared clonotypes between healthy human individuals. Here immunoSEQ multiplex PCR was the method, and the copy in TCRdb shows in-frame clones only, minus some. The sample holds some 2,400,000 clones, more than 90% seen once. The source material was naive CD4+ T cells sorted from blood. The receptors come from a man between 18 and 29 years old in good health. Both conserved end residues are part of each CDR3. Each record gives: V gene, J gene, D gene, clone size, CDR3 protein, CDR3 DNA. A D gene is named only where the DNA matches it firmly. Clone size, where shown, is once, few, many, or a class for clones that have expanded.

V gene: TRBV18
J gene: TRBJ2-7
D gene: -
clone size: -
CDR3 protein: CASSQPGRTYEQYF
CDR3 DNA: TGTGCCAGCTCACAACCGGGACGAACCTACGAGCAGTACTTC

V gene: TRBV18
J gene: TRBJ2-3
D gene: -
clone size: -
CDR3 protein: CASSPRGSPTDTQYF
CDR3 DNA: TGTGCCAGCTCACCGCGCGGATCCCCCACAGATACGCAGTATTTT

V gene: TRBV11-2
J gene: TRBJ1-1
D gene: -
clone size: -
CDR3 protein: CASSPRGRSNTEAFF
CDR3 DNA: TGTGCCAGCAGCCCCCGGGGCAGGTCGAACACTGAAGCTTTCTTT

V gene: TRBV5-4
J gene: TRBJ2-3
D gene: -
clone size: -
CDR3 protein: CASSVQGYSREQYF
CDR3 DNA: TGTGCCAGCAGCGTACAGGGATACTCCAGGGAGCAGTATTTT

V gene: TRBV6-6
J gene: TRBJ1-2
D gene: -
clone size: -
CDR3 protein: CASSSFGRAPYGYTF
CDR3 DNA: TGTGCCAGCAGTTCTTTCGGCCGGGCCCCCTATGGCTACACCTTC

V gene: TRBV18
J gene: TRBJ2-7
D gene: -
clone size: few
CDR3 protein: CASSPPGPSYEQYF
CDR3 DNA: TGTGCCAGCTCACCTCCGGGGCCCTCCTACGAGCAGTACTTC

V gene: TRBV5-1
J gene: TRBJ1-4
D gene: TRBD1
clone size: -
CDR3 protein: CASSLLTGQGNEKLFF
CDR3 DNA: TGCGCCAGCAGCTTGTTGACCGGACAGGGTAATGAAAAACTGTTTTTT

V gene: TRBV6-6
J gene: TRBJ1-4
D gene: TRBD1
clone size: -
CDR3 protein: CASRGGFNEKLFF
CDR3 DNA: TGTGCCAGCAGAGGGGGCTTTAATGAAAAACTGTTTTTT

V gene: TRBV19
J gene: TRBJ2-1
D gene: TRBD2
clone size: -
CDR3 protein: CASSIEASGSSYNEQFF
CDR3 DNA: TGTGCCAGTAGTATAGAGGCTAGCGGGAGCTCCTACAATGAGCAGTTCTTC

V gene: TRBV6-1
J gene: TRBJ1-5
D gene: -
clone size: -
CDR3 protein: CASSEEQGKGQPQHF
CDR3 DNA: TGTGCCAGCAGTGAAGAACAGGGCAAGGGTCAGCCCCAGCATTTT

V gene: TRBV9
J gene: TRBJ2-1
D gene: TRBD2
clone size: -
CDR3 protein: CASSATSGASSYNEQFF
CDR3 DNA: TGTGCCAGCAGCGCCACTAGCGGGGCGAGCTCCTACAATGAGCAGTTCTTC

V gene: TRBV5-1
J gene: TRBJ2-7
D gene: -
clone size: -
CDR3 protein: CASSLVTDPNFPYEQYF
CDR3 DNA: TGCGCCAGCAGCTTGGTTACAGATCCCAATTTCCCCTACGAGCAGTACTTC

V gene: TRBV6-1
J gene: TRBJ1-2
D gene: -
clone size: -
CDR3 protein: CASSETGLANYGYTF
CDR3 DNA: TGTGCCAGCAGTGAGACAGGCCTCGCTAACTATGGCTACACCTTC

V gene: TRBV2
J gene: TRBJ1-1
D gene: TRBD1
clone size: -
CDR3 protein: CASNKGQGEAFF
CDR3 DNA: TGTGCCAGCAATAAAGGACAGGGGGAAGCTTTCTTT

V gene: TRBV7-9
J gene: TRBJ1-4
D gene: TRBD1
clone size: -
CDR3 protein: CASSSGTDATNEKLFF
CDR3 DNA: TGTGCCAGCAGTTCCGGGACAGATGCAACTAATGAAAAACTGTTTTTT

V gene: TRBV4-1
J gene: TRBJ2-5
D gene: -
clone size: -
CDR3 protein: CASSQVEGTQYF
CDR3 DNA: TGCGCCAGCAGCCAAGTCGAAGGGACCCAGTACTTC

V gene: TRBV7-9
J gene: TRBJ1-3
D gene: TRBD1
clone size: -
CDR3 protein: CASSLDREPGNTIYF
CDR3 DNA: TGTGCCAGCAGCCTCGACAGGGAGCCGGGAAACACCATATATTTT

V gene: TRBV13
J gene: TRBJ1-1
D gene: -
clone size: -
CDR3 protein: CASSSDRNTEAFF
CDR3 DNA: TGTGCCAGCAGCTCCGACAGGAACACTGAAGCTTTCTTT

V gene: TRBV30
J gene: TRBJ2-7
D gene: TRBD2
clone size: once
CDR3 protein: CAWSAGRTSGRAGEQYF
CDR3 DNA: TGTGCCTGGAGTGCCGGGAGGACTAGCGGGAGGGCCGGGGAGCAGTACTTC

V gene: TRBV30
J gene: TRBJ1-5
D gene: -
clone size: -
CDR3 protein: CAWSITGSPQHF
CDR3 DNA: TGTGCCTGGAGTATCACAGGCTCGCCCCAGCATTTT

V gene: TRBV19
J gene: TRBJ1-6
D gene: -
clone size: once
CDR3 protein: CASSIFVSNSPLHF
CDR3 DNA: TGTGCCAGTAGTATCTTCGTTTCTAATTCACCCCTCCACTTT

V gene: TRBV2
J gene: TRBJ2-3
D gene: -
clone size: -
CDR3 protein: CASEVRNTDTQYF
CDR3 DNA: TGTGCCAGCGAAGTGAGGAACACAGATACGCAGTATTTT

V gene: TRBV19
J gene: TRBJ1-1
D gene: -
clone size: -
CDR3 protein: CASIGQGGTEAFF
CDR3 DNA: TGTGCCAGTATCGGGCAGGGAGGCACTGAAGCTTTCTTT

V gene: TRBV7-7
J gene: TRBJ2-5
D gene: TRBD2
clone size: -
CDR3 protein: CASSSAGGKTQYF
CDR3 DNA: TGTGCTAGCAGCTCGGCGGGAGGAAAGACCCAGTACTTC

V gene: TRBV6-1
J gene: TRBJ1-6
D gene: -
clone size: -
CDR3 protein: CASRENTGLHSPLHF
CDR3 DNA: TGTGCCAGCAGGGAAAATACAGGGTTACATTCACCCCTCCACTTT

V gene: TRBV5-1
J gene: TRBJ2-2
D gene: TRBD1
clone size: -
CDR3 protein: CASSYSGTGVTGELFF
CDR3 DNA: TGCGCCAGCAGCTACTCCGGGACAGGGGTCACCGGGGAGCTGTTTTTT

V gene: TRBV4-1
J gene: TRBJ1-5
D gene: -
clone size: -
CDR3 protein: CASSQDILDQPQHF
CDR3 DNA: TGCGCCAGCAGCCAAGATATTCTGGATCAGCCCCAGCATTTT

V gene: TRBV2
J gene: TRBJ2-5
D gene: TRBD1
clone size: -
CDR3 protein: CATEMDRQETQYF
CDR3 DNA: TGTGCCACCGAGATGGACAGGCAAGAGACCCAGTACTTC

V gene: TRBV5-8
J gene: TRBJ2-1
D gene: TRBD2
clone size: -
CDR3 protein: CASSSGLAGAEQFF
CDR3 DNA: TGTGCCAGCAGCTCGGGACTAGCGGGAGCTGAGCAGTTCTTC